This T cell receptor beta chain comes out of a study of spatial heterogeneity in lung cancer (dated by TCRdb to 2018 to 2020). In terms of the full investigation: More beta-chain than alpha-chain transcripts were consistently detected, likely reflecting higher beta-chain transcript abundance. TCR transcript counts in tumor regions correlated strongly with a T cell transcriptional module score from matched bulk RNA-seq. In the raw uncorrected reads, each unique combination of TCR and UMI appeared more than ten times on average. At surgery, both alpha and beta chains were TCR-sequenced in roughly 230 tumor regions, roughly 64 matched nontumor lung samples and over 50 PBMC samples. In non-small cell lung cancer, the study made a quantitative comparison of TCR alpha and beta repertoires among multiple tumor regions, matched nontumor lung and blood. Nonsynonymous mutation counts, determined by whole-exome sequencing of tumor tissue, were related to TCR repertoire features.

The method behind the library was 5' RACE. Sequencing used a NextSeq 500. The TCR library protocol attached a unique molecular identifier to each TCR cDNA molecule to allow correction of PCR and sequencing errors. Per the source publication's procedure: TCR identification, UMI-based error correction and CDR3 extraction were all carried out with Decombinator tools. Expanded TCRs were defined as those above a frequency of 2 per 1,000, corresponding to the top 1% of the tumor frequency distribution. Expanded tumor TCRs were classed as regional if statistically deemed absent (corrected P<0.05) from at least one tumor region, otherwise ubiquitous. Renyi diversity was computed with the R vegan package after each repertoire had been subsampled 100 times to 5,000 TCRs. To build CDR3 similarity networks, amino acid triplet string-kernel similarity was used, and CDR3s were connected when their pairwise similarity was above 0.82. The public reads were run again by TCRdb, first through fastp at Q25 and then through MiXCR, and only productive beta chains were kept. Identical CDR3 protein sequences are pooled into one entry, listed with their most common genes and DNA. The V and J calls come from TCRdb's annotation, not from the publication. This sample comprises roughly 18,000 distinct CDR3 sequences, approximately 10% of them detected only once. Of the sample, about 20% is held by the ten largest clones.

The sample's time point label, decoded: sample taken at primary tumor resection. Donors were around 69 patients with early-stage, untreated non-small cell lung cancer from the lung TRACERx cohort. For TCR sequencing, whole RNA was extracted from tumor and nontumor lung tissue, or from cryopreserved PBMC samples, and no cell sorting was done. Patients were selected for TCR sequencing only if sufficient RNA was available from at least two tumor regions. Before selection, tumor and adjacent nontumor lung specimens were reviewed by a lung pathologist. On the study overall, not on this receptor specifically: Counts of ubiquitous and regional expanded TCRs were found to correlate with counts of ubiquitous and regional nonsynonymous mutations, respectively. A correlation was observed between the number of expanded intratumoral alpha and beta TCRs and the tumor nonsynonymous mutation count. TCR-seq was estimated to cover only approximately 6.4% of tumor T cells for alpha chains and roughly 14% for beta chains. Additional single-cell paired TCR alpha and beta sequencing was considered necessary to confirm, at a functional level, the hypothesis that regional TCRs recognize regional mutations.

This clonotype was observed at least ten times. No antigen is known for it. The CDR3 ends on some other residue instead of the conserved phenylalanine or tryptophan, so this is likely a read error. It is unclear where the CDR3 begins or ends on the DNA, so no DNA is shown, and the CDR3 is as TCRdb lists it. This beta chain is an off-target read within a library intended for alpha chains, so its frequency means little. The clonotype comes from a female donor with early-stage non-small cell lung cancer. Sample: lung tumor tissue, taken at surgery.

This receptor carries the CDR3 CSARASFGRSGQGVLRI. Here the chain combines TRBV20-1 and TRBJ1-1; the table's D call, TRBD1, has no DNA check behind it. The CDR3 is 17 residues long, counting both termini. Sequences DFQATT (CDR1) and SNEGSKA (CDR2) are obtained from the germline V gene (reference sequence).